These T cell receptor beta chains were read from a single sample in a study of follicular helper T cells after annual influenza vaccination. Method: immunoSEQ multiplex PCR; TCRdb's copy keeps in-frame clones and lacks some. This table holds 12,000 to 15,000 clones, 70% to 85% found once. The source was CXCR5+ CD38- circulating T follicular helper cells from blood, collected 7 days after influenza vaccination. These receptors were obtained from an adult who received the influenza vaccine. Both conserved end residues are part of each CDR3. A D gene is named only where the DNA matches it firmly. Expanded clones are given a class, and other clones once, few, many or no size at all.

. | TRBJ2-2 | 15 | . | TRBV30 | TGTGCCTGGAGTGAGTTTCGGGGTTGGGCCGGGGAGCTGTTTTTT | CAWSEFRGWAGELFF
TRBD2 | TRBJ2-3 | 16 | . | TRBV5-1 | TGCGCCAGCAGAACCGGGACTAGCATTAGCACAGATACGCAGTATTTT | CASRTGTSISTDTQYF
TRBD2 | TRBJ2-1 | 16 | . | TRBV7-3 | TGTGCCAGCAGCTTAGTGGGGACTAGCGGGGACAATGAGCAGTTCTTC | CASSLVGTSGDNEQFF
. | TRBJ1-1 | 13 | . | TRBV28 | TGTGCCAGCAGTTTCAGCGCGGACACTGAAGCTTTCTTT | CASSFSADTEAFF
. | TRBJ2-7 | 16 | once | TRBV21-1 | TGTGCCAGCAGCAAAGTCACTAGCTCCTGCTCCTACGAGCAGTACTTC | CASSKVTSSCSYEQYF
. | TRBJ1-5 | 17 | . | TRBV19 | TGTGCCAGTAGTCCTCCCGGCGGAGACCTTAGCAATCAGCCCCAGCATTTT | CASSPPGGDLSNQPQHF
TRBD1 | TRBJ1-1 | 13 | . | TRBV2 | TGTGCCAGCACTCTGGGACAGGGCACTGAAGCTTTCTTT | CASTLGQGTEAFF
. | TRBJ1-1 | 13 | few | TRBV10-3 | TGTGCCATCAGTGATCGGGGGGCTATTGAAGCTTTCTTT | CAISDRGAIEAFF
TRBD1 | TRBJ2-1 | 17 | . | TRBV18 | TGTGCCAGCTCACCACTACCGGGACAGGGTGATGGAAATGAGCAGTTCTTC | CASSPLPGQGDGNEQFF
TRBD2 | TRBJ2-1 | 17 | . | TRBV5-3 | TGTGCCAGAAGTACCTCCGTGCGGGAGGTTAAATACAATGAGCAGTTCTTC | CARSTSVREVKYNEQFF
TRBD1 | TRBJ1-2 | 14 | . | TRBV19 | TGTGCCAGTAGGGACAGGACGGTGCGCTATGGCTACACCTTC | CASRDRTVRYGYTF
. | TRBJ1-1 | 13 | . | TRBV30 | TGTGCCTGGAGGGCAGTAGGGAGCACTGAAGCTTTCTTT | CAWRAVGSTEAFF
. | TRBJ2-7 | 14 | . | TRBV18 | TGTGCCAGCTCACCAACTGGGAGTGCCAACGAGCAGTACTTC | CASSPTGSANEQYF
. | TRBJ2-1 | 17 | . | TRBV19 | TGTGCCAGTAGTGTCCACCATATGACAGGCAAATACAATGAGCAGTTCTTC | CASSVHHMTGKYNEQFF
TRBD1 | TRBJ2-7 | 13 | . | TRBV2 | TGTGCCAGCAGTCAGGACAGGATCTACGAGCAGTACTTC | CASSQDRIYEQYF